A selection of T cell receptor beta chains follows, all from one sample in a study of OX40 agonist ivuxolimab in advanced cancers. The protocol was immunoSEQ multiplex PCR, while the TCRdb copy is restricted to in-frame clones and leaves out a portion. The sample comprises roughly 110,000 clones, 90% of which are singletons, and around 0.5% rests with the top ten. Sequenced here: CD4+ or CD8+ T cells sorted from blood, sampled in a trial of the OX40 agonist ivuxolimab. The source is an adult with an advanced solid tumor such as melanoma, head and neck, liver or kidney cancer. Both conserved end residues are part of each CDR3. D genes are given only for firm matches. Clone size, where shown, is once, few, many, or a class for clones that have expanded.

J gene | D gene | clone size | V gene | CDR3 DNA | CDR3 protein
TRBJ2-5 | TRBD2 | NA | TRBV5-6 | TGTGCCAGCAGCTTTTTTGGGGCGGGAGGGGAGACCCAGTACTTC | CASSFFGAGGETQYF
TRBJ2-7 | NA | NA | TRBV11-2 | TGTGCCAGCAGCTTAGACAGAGGGGGTCGGCAGTACTTC | CASSLDRGGRQYF
TRBJ1-1 | NA | NA | TRBV11-2 | TGTGCCAGCAGCTCCCGCCCCCCGGAGAACACTGAAGCTTTCTTT | CASSSRPPENTEAFF
TRBJ2-1 | TRBD1 | once | TRBV5-8 | TGTGCCAGCAGCTTACAGGGGCGAAGGCACAATGAGCAGTTCTTC | CASSLQGRRHNEQFF
TRBJ2-1 | TRBD2 | NA | TRBV5-1 | TGCGCCAGCAGTAGCGGGGGGGCCAATTCCTACAATGAGCAGTTCTTC | CASSSGGANSYNEQFF
TRBJ2-7 | NA | NA | TRBV5-6 | TGTGCCAGCAGGGAAGGGAAGGGGCCCTACGAGCAGTACTTC | CASREGKGPYEQYF
TRBJ1-1 | TRBD1 | NA | TRBV7-8 | TGTGCCAGCAGCCGCGACAGGGCCACTGAAGCTTTCTTT | CASSRDRATEAFF
TRBJ2-2 | NA | NA | TRBV7-9 | TGTGCCAGCAGCTTAGTTGCCGGGGCGCTGAACACCGGGGAGCTGTTTTTT | CASSLVAGALNTGELFF
TRBJ1-2 | NA | NA | TRBV15 | TGTGCCACCAGCAGGGAGGGAGCAGGGTATGGCTACACCTTC | CATSREGAGYGYTF
TRBJ2-7 | TRBD1 | NA | TRBV7-7 | TGTGCCAGCAGCTCTGACAGGGTCCACGAGCAGTACTTC | CASSSDRVHEQYF
TRBJ2-1 | TRBD2 | NA | TRBV5-1 | TGCGCCAGTAGACCGCCGGGACTAGCGGGGTACAATGAGCAGTTCTTC | CASRPPGLAGYNEQFF
TRBJ1-5 | NA | NA | TRBV28 | TGTGCCAGCGCCCCGCCGGGCCAGAATGAGCCCCAGCATTTT | CASAPPGQNEPQHF
TRBJ1-5 | NA | few | TRBV19 | TGTGCCAGTAGTATCCCCTATAGCAATCAGCCCCAGCATTTT | CASSIPYSNQPQHF
TRBJ2-3 | NA | few | TRBV5-1 | TGCGCCAGCAGCTTGGTCTCCTTCGAGGCAGATACGCAGTATTTT | CASSLVSFEADTQYF
TRBJ1-3 | NA | NA | TRBV7-3 | TGTGCCAGCAGCGCATTAGGTCCAGGAAACACCATATATTTT | CASSALGPGNTIYF
TRBJ1-4 | TRBD1 | NA | TRBV5-5 | TGTGCCAGCACTGGGGACAGGGGGGCTGAAAAACTGTTTTTT | CASTGDRGAEKLFF
TRBJ2-2 | TRBD1 | NA | TRBV5-6 | TGTGCCAGCAGCTCCCGGGACAGGGCCACCGGGGAGCTGTTTTTT | CASSSRDRATGELFF
TRBJ2-7 | TRBD1 | NA | TRBV28 | TGTGCCAGCAGTCTCGGGACAGGGCGCTACGAGCAGTACTTC | CASSLGTGRYEQYF
TRBJ1-2 | NA | NA | TRBV28 | TGTGCCAGCAGCTCGACAACGATTATCACCTTC | CASSSTTIITF
TRBJ2-5 | NA | NA | TRBV18 | TGTGCCAGCGCCCCCAGGGCTGGGGTCCAAGAGACCCAGTACTTC | CASAPRAGVQETQYF
TRBJ1-1 | NA | NA | TRBV28 | TGTGCCAGCAGTCTGTACACTGAAGCTTTCTTT | CASSLYTEAFF
TRBJ2-7 | TRBD1 | NA | TRBV29-1 | TGCAGCGCTGGTGGTGGCAGGGGGCGTGAGCAGTACTTC | CSAGGGRGREQYF
TRBJ2-1 | TRBD2 | NA | TRBV19 | TGTGCCAGTGTTAGCGGGGGTTACAATGAGCAGTTCTTC | CASVSGGYNEQFF
TRBJ2-3 | NA | once | TRBV5-6 | TGTGCCAGCAGCACGAATCTACGTTCGAGGACAGATACGCAGTATTTT | CASSTNLRSRTDTQYF
TRBJ2-1 | TRBD2 | NA | TRBV6-6 | TGTGCCAGCAGCTCGGGCGGGGGGTCATTGGGCAATGAGCAGTTCTTC | CASSSGGGSLGNEQFF
TRBJ2-7 | NA | NA | TRBV4-3 | TGCGCCAGCAGCCAAGTATCCCAGCGGTACTACGAGCAGTACTTC | CASSQVSQRYYEQYF
TRBJ2-5 | NA | NA | TRBV7-9 | TGTGCCAGCAGCGTTCGGGGAATACCTGAGACCCAGTACTTC | CASSVRGIPETQYF
TRBJ2-1 | NA | NA | TRBV5-1 | TGCGCCAGCAGCCGTAACAATGAGCAGTTCTTC | CASSRNNEQFF
TRBJ1-1 | NA | NA | TRBV28 | TGTGCCAGCAGTTCGGGACAGAACACTGAAGCTTTCTTT | CASSSGQNTEAFF
TRBJ2-1 | TRBD2 | NA | TRBV7-8 | TGTGCCAGCAGCTCCGAGGTGGCTAGCGGGAATGAGCAGTTCTTC | CASSSEVASGNEQFF
TRBJ2-2 | NA | NA | TRBV4-3 | TGCGCCAGCAGCCGGGAAACAGGGTCTAACACCGGGGAGCTGTTTTTT | CASSRETGSNTGELFF
TRBJ1-3 | NA | NA | TRBV15 | TGTGCCACCAGCAGGGATACTAGACTAATCTCTGGAAACACCATATATTTT | CATSRDTRLISGNTIYF
TRBJ1-6 | NA | NA | TRBV29-1 | TGCAGCGTTGGGGAGGGACGGAATTCACCCCTCCACTTT | CSVGEGRNSPLHF
TRBJ1-2 | NA | NA | TRBV28 | TGTGCCAGCAGTTCAACCGATGGGGGGCGCTACACCTTC | CASSSTDGGRYTF
TRBJ2-7 | NA | NA | TRBV5-5 | TGTGCCAGCAGCTTGAGAGACAAACTAGACTCGTACTTC | CASSLRDKLDSYF
TRBJ2-3 | TRBD1 | NA | TRBV11-2 | TGTGCCAGCAGCGGGGGGACAGGGGGACCGCCAGATACGCAGTATTTT | CASSGGTGGPPDTQYF
TRBJ1-6 | NA | NA | TRBV7-3 | TGTGCCAGCAGCTCGGGACTGCCGGGTGATTCACCCCTCCACTTT | CASSSGLPGDSPLHF
TRBJ2-5 | TRBD1 | NA | TRBV28 | TGTGCCAGCAGTTTCCGGGACAGGGGGCGAAAGACCCAGTACTTC | CASSFRDRGRKTQYF
TRBJ2-2 | TRBD2 | NA | TRBV19 | TGTGCCAGCTCTAGGATAGCGGGGAGCACCGGGGAGCTGTTTTTT | CASSRIAGSTGELFF
TRBJ2-7 | TRBD2 | NA | TRBV7-2 | TGTGCCAGCAGCTTCTTCAGCGGGGGGCCTCCGGGTGAGCAGTACTTC | CASSFFSGGPPGEQYF
TRBJ1-3 | NA | NA | TRBV28 | TGTGCCAGCAGGGGAGATGCGGGGCCTGGAAACACCATATATTTT | CASRGDAGPGNTIYF
TRBJ2-3 | TRBD1 | NA | TRBV18 | TGTGCCAGCTCACCATGGGACAGGGAAACGGGAGATACGCAGTATTTT | CASSPWDRETGDTQYF
TRBJ1-1 | NA | NA | TRBV5-8 | TGTGCCAGTTTACCGTACGGGACGGTGAACACTGAAGCTTTCTTT | CASLPYGTVNTEAFF
TRBJ2-7 | NA | NA | TRBV6-1 | TGTGCCAGCAGTGAACAGGGGTTTCGCGAGCAGTACTTC | CASSEQGFREQYF
TRBJ1-5 | NA | NA | TRBV27 | TGTGCCAGTGCCCAGGGGTGGAGCAATCAGCCCCAGCATTTT | CASAQGWSNQPQHF
TRBJ2-2 | TRBD2 | NA | TRBV4-3 | TGCGCCAGCAGCCAGGAGACCCGAACTAGCGCCAACACCGGGGAGCTGTTTTTT | CASSQETRTSANTGELFF
TRBJ2-3 | TRBD1 | NA | TRBV7-2 | TGTGCCAGCAGCCCTTTGGGACAGGCTAGCACAGATACGCAGTATTTT | CASSPLGQASTDTQYF
TRBJ1-2 | NA | NA | TRBV7-9 | TGTGCCAGCATCCCAGGGGAGGAATATGGCTACACCTTC | CASIPGEEYGYTF
TRBJ2-2 | TRBD2 | NA | TRBV19 | TGTGCCAGTAGAGAGATAGCGGGGAACACCGGGGAGCTGTTTTTT | CASREIAGNTGELFF
TRBJ1-4 | TRBD1 | NA | TRBV27 | TGTGCCAGCAGTATAACCGGGACAGGGGTTAGGAAACTGTTTTTT | CASSITGTGVRKLFF
TRBJ1-1 | NA | NA | TRBV6-5 | TGTGCCAGCAGTTGGCAGGAGAACACTGAAGCTTTCTTT | CASSWQENTEAFF
TRBJ2-7 | NA | NA | TRBV11-2 | TGTGCCAGCAGCTTAGGGAACACGCTGGCCTCCTACGAGCAGTACTTC | CASSLGNTLASYEQYF
TRBJ2-1 | NA | NA | TRBV20-1 | TGCAGTATAAGCAATGAGCAGTTCTTC | CSISNEQFF
TRBJ2-7 | NA | NA | TRBV28 | TGTGCCAGCAGTTTACCGGTTCCCTACGAGCAGTACTTC | CASSLPVPYEQYF
TRBJ1-6 | TRBD1 | NA | TRBV18 | TGTGCCAGCTCACCCCGACAGGGTTCAAATAATTCACCCCTCCACTTT | CASSPRQGSNNSPLHF
TRBJ2-1 | NA | NA | TRBV21-1 | TGTGCCAGCAGCATTATTGGGACTAGTATTTTGAATGAGCAGTTCTTC | CASSIIGTSILNEQFF